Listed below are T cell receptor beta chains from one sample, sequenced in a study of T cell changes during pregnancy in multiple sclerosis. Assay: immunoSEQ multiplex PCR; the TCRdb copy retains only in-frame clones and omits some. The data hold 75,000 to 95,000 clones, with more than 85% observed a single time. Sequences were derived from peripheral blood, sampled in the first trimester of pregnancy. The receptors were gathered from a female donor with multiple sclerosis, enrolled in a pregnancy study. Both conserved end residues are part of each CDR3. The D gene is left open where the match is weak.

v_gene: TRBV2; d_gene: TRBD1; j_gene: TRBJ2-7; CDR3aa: CASSIPGQGQTVLPYEQYF
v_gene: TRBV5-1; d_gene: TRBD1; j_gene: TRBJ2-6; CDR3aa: CASSGTGHSGANVLTF
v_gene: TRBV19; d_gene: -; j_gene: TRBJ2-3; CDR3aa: CASIRRTGEASGEVVDTQYF
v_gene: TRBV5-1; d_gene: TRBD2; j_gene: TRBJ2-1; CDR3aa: CASRGGEGNPYNEQFF
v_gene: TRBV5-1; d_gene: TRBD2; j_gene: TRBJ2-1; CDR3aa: CASSLASGLATYNEQFF
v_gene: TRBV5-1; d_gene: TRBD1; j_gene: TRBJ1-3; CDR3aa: CASSPGQGRDTIYF
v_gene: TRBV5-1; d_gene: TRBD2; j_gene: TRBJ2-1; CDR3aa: CASSFYGGSYNEQFF
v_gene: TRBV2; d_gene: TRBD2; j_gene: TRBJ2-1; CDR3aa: CASSLAGVPNEQFF
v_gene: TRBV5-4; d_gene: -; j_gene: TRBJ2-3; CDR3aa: CASSLMTGTDTQYF
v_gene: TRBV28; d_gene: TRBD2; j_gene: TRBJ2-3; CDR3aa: CASSLIGSSGRGFGTDTQYF
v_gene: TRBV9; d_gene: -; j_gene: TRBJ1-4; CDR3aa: CASSVTFQGGNEKLFF
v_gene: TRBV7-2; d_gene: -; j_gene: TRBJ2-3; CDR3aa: CASSFPQSLARLDTQYF
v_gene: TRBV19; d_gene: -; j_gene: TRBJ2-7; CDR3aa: CASSIREVGSYEQYF
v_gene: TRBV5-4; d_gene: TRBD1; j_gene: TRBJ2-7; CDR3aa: CASSRAGTGGVEQYF
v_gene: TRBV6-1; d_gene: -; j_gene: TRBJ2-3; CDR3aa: CASTNRGTDTQYF
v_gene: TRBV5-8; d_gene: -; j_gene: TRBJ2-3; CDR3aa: CASSFVLADTQYF
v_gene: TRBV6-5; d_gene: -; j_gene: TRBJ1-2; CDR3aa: CASSYSSGGFHGYTF
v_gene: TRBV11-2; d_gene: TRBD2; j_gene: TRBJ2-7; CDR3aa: CASSLGGREYF
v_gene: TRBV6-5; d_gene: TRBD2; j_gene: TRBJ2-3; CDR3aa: CASRGLAGTTDTQYF
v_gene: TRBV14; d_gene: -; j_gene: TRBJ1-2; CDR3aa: CASSQEETDNSNYGYTF
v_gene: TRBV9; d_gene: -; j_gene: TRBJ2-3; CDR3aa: CASSGGQGGTDTQYF
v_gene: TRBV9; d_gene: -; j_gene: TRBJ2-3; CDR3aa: CASSGQGWLAADTQYF
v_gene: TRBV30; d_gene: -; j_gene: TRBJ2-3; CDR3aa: CAWSVRMGRTDTQYF
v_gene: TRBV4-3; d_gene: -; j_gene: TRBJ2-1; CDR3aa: CASSQVVGDFGYNEQFF